This is a list of T cell receptor beta chains from one sample in a study of CD8 T cells in Susac syndrome. MiXCR, applied by TCRdb to the immunoSEQ multiplex PCR reads, yields one record per CDR3 protein. The profile shows 140,000 to 150,000 distinct CDR3 sequences, approximately 94% of them singletons. Sequenced: CD4+ T cells from PBMCs. The receptor source for this set is a human donor in good health. CDR3s include the opening cysteine and the closing phenylalanine or tryptophan. A row's size may be missing; if present it is once, few, many or a size class.

CASSSQSYEQYF | TRBJ2-7 | NA | TRBV19
CAIRGASGRGQETQYF | TRBJ2-5 | NA | TRBV10-3
CAWSALRTEEAFF | TRBJ1-1 | NA | TRBV30
CASSQEGLAGGSDTQYF | TRBJ2-3 | NA | TRBV4-2
CASITNPYLANEQFF | TRBJ2-1 | NA | TRBV6-6
CASSDPGGPEAFF | TRBJ1-1 | NA | TRBV5-4
CASRGEDTEAFF | TRBJ1-1 | NA | TRBV10-2
CASSEVFRRDTQYF | TRBJ2-3 | NA | TRBV6-1
CASSRNRAGGYTF | TRBJ1-2 | NA | TRBV12-3/TRBV12-4
CASSQVLAGGLFF | TRBJ2-1 | NA | TRBV4-1
CSVTPSRGGNSQSSYNEQFF | TRBJ2-1 | NA | TRBV29-1
CASSVAVAGGELFF | TRBJ2-2 | NA | TRBV9
CAVPGGASGSNEQFF | TRBJ2-1 | NA | TRBV28
CASSLDGLAGVEQFF | TRBJ2-1 | NA | TRBV5-1
CSANQEVGYTF | TRBJ1-2 | NA | TRBV20-1
CASSLSGGPRETQYF | TRBJ2-5 | NA | TRBV5-4
CASSLAVGGSYEQYF | TRBJ2-7 | NA | TRBV5-6
CASSPAATAQETQYF | TRBJ2-5 | NA | TRBV18
CASSSTGWSHQPQHF | TRBJ1-5 | NA | TRBV19
CASSPQPGQGFYEQYF | TRBJ2-7 | NA | TRBV5-1
CASSLGQGVRYEQYF | TRBJ2-7 | few | TRBV12-3/TRBV12-4
CSGVVGSGAQETQYF | TRBJ2-5 | once | TRBV20-1
CASSYLSLAGVLGDTQYF | TRBJ2-3 | NA | TRBV27
CASRLGLAGYNEQFF | TRBJ2-1 | NA | TRBV6-5
CASSQVDLGFTYNEQFF | TRBJ2-1 | NA | TRBV4-1
CASSYSAGGSSTDTQYF | TRBJ2-3 | NA | TRBV6-5
CASSLVQGAEEKLFF | TRBJ1-4 | NA | TRBV7-9
CSARSARDYGYTF | TRBJ1-2 | once | TRBV20-1
CASRGTGGQPQHF | TRBJ1-5 | few | TRBV2
CSALGGAEHNYGYTF | TRBJ1-2 | NA | TRBV20-1
CASSQDLSREAFF | TRBJ1-1 | NA | TRBV4-2
CASSLVGEKLFF | TRBJ1-4 | NA | TRBV7-8
CASSLIGGSGYTF | TRBJ1-2 | NA | TRBV7-3
CASSLDRVESTEAFF | TRBJ1-1 | NA | TRBV7-2
CASSPLAVLGNQPQHF | TRBJ1-5 | NA | TRBV18
CASTTYPSGTSSYNEQFF | TRBJ2-1 | NA | TRBV7-9
CASSQGWGADYTF | TRBJ1-2 | NA | TRBV4-1
CASSPKVGSSKSNYGYTF | TRBJ1-2 | NA | TRBV5-4
CASSLWVGTGTNQPQHF | TRBJ1-5 | NA | TRBV28
CASSVSSGSSYNEQFF | TRBJ2-1 | NA | TRBV9
CSADGTGRRAEAFF | TRBJ1-1 | NA | TRBV20-1
CATSSRDRGSYEQYF | TRBJ2-7 | once | TRBV15
CSVENPQNGNTEAFF | TRBJ1-1 | NA | TRBV29-1
CSLAQDATNEKLFF | TRBJ1-4 | NA | TRBV20-1
CASSFSAEGQPQHF | TRBJ1-5 | NA | TRBV7-2
CASSLVARGTEAFF | TRBJ1-1 | NA | TRBV11-1
CASSAGPSGSTDTQYF | TRBJ2-3 | NA | TRBV7-7
CSVVDSTNEKLFF | TRBJ1-4 | NA | TRBV29-1
CASSSLGQPGEQYF | TRBJ2-7 | NA | TRBV7-9
CAWEQGEFNTEAFF | TRBJ1-1 | NA | TRBV30
CSARRLAGRAYEQYF | TRBJ2-7 | NA | TRBV20-1
CASSPDPSGNTEAFF | TRBJ1-1 | NA | TRBV18
CASSFDGELFF | TRBJ2-2 | NA | TRBV6-6
CASGYGGLGNTIYF | TRBJ1-3 | NA | TRBV12-5